The rows below give T cell receptor beta chains drawn from one sample of a study of control samples from healthy donors and cancer patients. Profiling relied on immunoSEQ multiplex PCR, and the TCRdb table lists in-frame clones only, not all of them. In the table there are some 96,000 clones, about 90% of which are singletons. The sample consisted of blood. These receptors were obtained from a woman in her forties or fifties in good health. The CDR3 runs from the conserved cysteine through the conserved F or W. The D gene is left open where the match is weak. Clone size appears in some rows only: once, few, many, or a class for an expanded clone.

j_call v_call d_call clone_size cdr3_nt cdr3_aa
TRBJ1-6 TRBV18 NA NA TGTGCCAGCTCACCACAAGCCTATAATTCACCCCTCCACTTT CASSPQAYNSPLHF
TRBJ2-2 TRBV29-1 TRBD1 once TGCAGCGTTGACAACAGGGGAACCGGGGAGCTGTTTTTT CSVDNRGTGELFF
TRBJ1-1 TRBV7-3 NA few TGTGCCAGCAGCTTCGGGACACAAAACACTGAAGCTTTCTTT CASSFGTQNTEAFF
TRBJ2-1 TRBV6-5 NA NA TGTGCCAGCAGTTCCAGCGTAAGGGATGAGCAGTTCTTC CASSSSVRDEQFF
TRBJ2-3 TRBV5-6 TRBD2 NA TGTGCCAGCAGCTCCGGACTAGCGACCCATACGCAGTATTTT CASSSGLATHTQYF
TRBJ1-1 TRBV9 TRBD1 few TGTGCCAGCAGCGCCGACAGGGGGCGCACGACTGAAGCTTTCTTT CASSADRGRTTEAFF
TRBJ1-1 TRBV14 NA once TGTGCCAGCAGCCAAGATATACATAAGAACACTGAAGCTTTCTTT CASSQDIHKNTEAFF
TRBJ2-1 TRBV27 TRBD2 NA TGTGCCAGCAGCGAGCCTCCGGGACTAGCGGGGGGAAACTCCTACAATGAGCAGTTCTTC CASSEPPGLAGGNSYNEQFF
TRBJ1-4 TRBV6-5 NA NA TGTGCCAGCAGTTTCGGCTCGAGGGAAAAACTGTTTTTT CASSFGSREKLFF
TRBJ1-4 TRBV18 NA few TGTGCCAGCTCACCCCTGCGCGCCGAAAAACTGTTTTTT CASSPLRAEKLFF
TRBJ1-1 TRBV4-3 TRBD1 once TGCGCCAGCAGCTCGAGACAGGGAGACACTGAAGCTTTCTTT CASSSRQGDTEAFF
TRBJ2-1 TRBV3-1/TRBV3-2 NA NA TGTGCCAGCAGACCGTTCGGGGGGCCCAATGAGCAGTTCTTC CASRPFGGPNEQFF
TRBJ2-3 TRBV27 NA once TGTGCCAGCAGTTATGCGGGACCCCTGGACCCAGATACGCAGTATTTT CASSYAGPLDPDTQYF
TRBJ2-2 TRBV10-2 TRBD2 NA TGCGCCAGCAGTGACACTAGCGGGGGCCTCACCGGGGAGCTGTTTTTT CASSDTSGGLTGELFF
TRBJ2-4 TRBV9 NA NA TGTGCCAGCAGCGTAGGGCCCGAGGGGGTGGTCGGAAACATTCAGTACTTC CASSVGPEGVVGNIQYF
TRBJ1-1 TRBV13 TRBD1 NA TGTGCCAGCAGCTCCCCGACAGGGCGGGACACTGAAGCTTTCTTT CASSSPTGRDTEAFF
TRBJ2-5 TRBV3-1/TRBV3-2 TRBD2 NA TGTGCCAGCAGCCCCGACCTAGCGGGGGCGTCAGGGACCCAGTACTTC CASSPDLAGASGTQYF
TRBJ2-3 TRBV11-2 NA NA TGTGCCAGCTTGACGGGGAGGTCAGATACGCAGTATTTT CASLTGRSDTQYF
TRBJ1-1 TRBV2 NA NA TGTGCCAGCATGGCGTCCCCTGAAGCTTTCTTT CASMASPEAFF
TRBJ2-1 TRBV19 NA NA TGTGCCAGTAGTATTTGGGGTAGGCTTAACAATGAGCAGTTCTTC CASSIWGRLNNEQFF
TRBJ1-1 TRBV6-5 NA NA TGTGCCAGCAATCCCATTTCGAACACTGAAGCTTTCTTT CASNPISNTEAFF
TRBJ2-5 TRBV3-1/TRBV3-2 NA few TGTGCCAGCAGCCAATCGCTTGTGGAAACCGAGACCCAGTACTTC CASSQSLVETETQYF
TRBJ2-3 TRBV5-1 TRBD1 NA TGCGCCAGCAGCTTGGGTCAGGGGGCCGCCTCCTCTAGCACAGATACGCAGTATTTT CASSLGQGAASSSTDTQYF
TRBJ1-2 TRBV7-9 TRBD1 NA TGTGCCAGCAGCCGAGCAGGGGGAGACTATGGCTACACCTTC CASSRAGGDYGYTF
TRBJ1-2 TRBV19 TRBD1 NA TGTGCCAGTACCGAAACAGGGGACCCCTCCTATGGCTACACCTTC CASTETGDPSYGYTF
TRBJ2-5 TRBV6-5 NA NA TGTGCCAGCTTCACAGATGAAGAGACCCAGTACTTC CASFTDEETQYF
TRBJ2-2 TRBV5-1 NA NA TGCGCCAGCAGTCCCTGGCGGTCGGACACCGGGGAGCTGTTTTTT CASSPWRSDTGELFF
TRBJ1-5 TRBV6-5 NA NA TGTGCCAGCAGTTACCGGGGTAGCAATCAGCCCCAGCATTTT CASSYRGSNQPQHF
TRBJ1-2 TRBV6-5 NA many TGTGCCAGCAGTTATTCGGGGCGCCACACCTTC CASSYSGRHTF
TRBJ2-1 TRBV10-3 TRBD1 NA TGTGCCATCAGTGAGTTGGGACAGGGACTATACGAGCAGTTCTTC CAISELGQGLYEQFF
TRBJ1-3 TRBV7-2 TRBD1 NA TGTGCCAGCAGCAGGGACAGGCGCTCTGGAAACACCATATATTTT CASSRDRRSGNTIYF